This passage covers 12 T cell receptor beta chains from one sample sequenced in a study of Ad26.COV2.S vaccination and SARS-CoV-2 variants. The data were produced by immunoSEQ multiplex PCR, yet TCRdb's version contains in-frame clones alone and is incomplete. The repertoire consists of about 350,000 clones, with around 92% occurring once and the leading ten covering 3.9%. Sequencing was performed on peripheral blood, taken after recovery from COVID-19. The receptors derive from a human donor who had recovered from COVID-19.

The rearrangement joins TRBV19 to TRBJ1-2; no clear D. The V gene's germline CDR1 is LNHDA and CDR2 SQIVND (reference sequence). V was clipped by 3 bases and J by 3 bases, with 14 bases between them. The CDR3 is 15 amino acids. The CDR3 reads CASSILGSTHYGYTF. CDR3 bases: TGTGCCAGTAGTATTCTGGGCAGTACCCACTATGGCTACACCTTC. Supplemented by reference TRBV19 and TRBJ1-2, the full variable domain reads DGGITQSPKYLFRKEGQNVTLSCEQNLNHDAMYWYRQDPGQGLRLIYYSQIVNDFQKGDIAEGYSVSREKKESFPLTVTSAQKNPTAFYLCASSILGSTHYGYTFGSGTRLTVV.

The chain has TRBV12-5 and TRBJ1-6; the D gene is possibly TRBD1 (5 bases). Trimming cost V 7 bases and J 5 bases, with 9 bases left between them. CDR3 length equals 13 residues. CDR1 and CDR2 from the germline V gene are LGHNT and FRNRAP. CDR3 DNA: TGTGCTAGTGCCCCAGGGCATAATTCACCCCTCCACTTT. Protein sequence: CASAPGHNSPLHF.

The rearrangement uses TRBV2 and TRBJ2-2, with unresolved D. The germline V and J ends were trimmed by 6 bases and 6 bases, with 8 bases remaining between them. Germline V gene data show CDR1 as SNHLY and CDR2 as FYNNEI. CDR3 length: 12 amino acids. The CDR3 loop reads CASRIDAGELFF. As DNA, the CDR3 is TGTGCCAGCAGGATAGACGCCGGGGAGCTGTTTTTT.

The chain employs TRBV21-1 and TRBJ2-4; the table names TRBD2, a call not compared with the DNA. TRBV21-1 is listed as a pseudogene. The CDR3 is made up of 12 amino acids. The CDR3, as DNA: TGTGCCAGCAGCAGAGGGAGACGTATTCAGTACTTC. It is translated as CASSRGRRIQYF.

The chain recombines TRBV6-5 with TRBJ2-7; D not resolved. V was cut by 5 bases and J by 2 bases, with 4 bases left in between. The CDR3 sequence is 11 residues long. Per the germline V gene, CDR1 is MNHEY and CDR2 is SVGAGI. CDR3 DNA: TGTGCCAGCAGTACCCCCTACGAGCAGTACTTC. Amino acid sequence: CASSTPYEQYF.

V and J are TRBV9 and TRBJ2-3; possible D gene TRBD2, 5 bases. This CDR3 has 16 residues. Germline V CDR1 and CDR2: SGDLS, YYNGEE. V was cut by 1 base and J by 6 bases, with 18 bases left in between. In DNA, the CDR3 is TGTGCCAGCAGCGTATCACCGGACGGGATTCGGGATACGCAGTATTTT. This translates into CASSVSPDGIRDTQYF.

The genes are TRBV12-5 and TRBJ2-5; D may correspond to TRBD1 or TRBD2 (6 bases each). V lost 6 bases to trimming and J lost 0 bases, with 14 bases between them. The CDR3 loop spans 15 amino acids. The germline gives CDR1 LGHNT, CDR2 FRNRAP. The CDR3 sequence is CASGTPRGDQETQYF. DNA of the CDR3: TGTGCTAGTGGGACCCCGAGGGGGGACCAAGAGACCCAGTACTTC.

The chain is built from TRBV11-2 and TRBJ2-1, with D perhaps assigned TRBD1 or TRBD2 (5 bases each). Germline V gene sequence: CDR1 SGHAT, CDR2 FQNNGV. The CDR3 totals 14 residues. Trimming cost V 5 bases and J 10 bases, with 18 bases left between them. CDR3 residues: CASSPRRGPPEQFF. The DNA for the CDR3 is TGTGCCAGCAGCCCCCGTCGGGGACCACCCGAGCAGTTCTTC. The whole variable domain, remainder taken from reference TRBV11-2 and TRBJ2-1, is EAGVAQSPRYKIIEKRQSVAFWCNPISGHATLYWYQQILGQGPKLLIQFQNNGVVDDSQLPKDRFSAERLKGVDSTLKIQPAKLEDSAVYLCASSPRRGPPEQFFGPGTRLTVL.

This rearrangement joins TRBV3-1 (or the pseudogene TRBV3-2) to TRBJ2-3, with D possibly being TRBD2 (6 bases). The germline V and J ends were trimmed by 4 bases and 9 bases, with 17 bases remaining between them. The CDR3 loop spans 14 amino acids. Germline-derived CDR1 and CDR2 are LGHDT and YNNKEL (reference sequence). CDR3 protein: CASSPGLRAFTQYF. The CDR3, as DNA: TGTGCCAGCAGCCCGGGACTCCGCGCATTCACGCAGTATTTT.

The genes are TRBV10-3 and TRBJ2-1; perhaps TRBD2 as D (6 bases). CDR1 is ENHRY and CDR2 is SYGVKD in the germline V gene. V was trimmed by 4 bases and J by 7 bases, leaving 11 bases between them. This CDR3 has 13 amino acids. The CDR3 DNA is TGTGCCATCAGTGGGAGGGGAGAAAATGAGCAGTTCTTC. Translating it yields CAISGRGENEQFF.

This clone was detected only once. The chain joins TRBV29-1 to TRBJ1-1; possibly TRBD1 for D (5 bases). This CDR3 has 12 amino acids. With 3 bases removed from V and 2 bases from J, the gap between germline ends came to 7 bases. Germline values: CDR1 SQVTM, CDR2 ANQGSEA. The chain's CDR3 is CSVDRGNTEAFF. CDR3 DNA sequence: TGCAGCGTTGATAGGGGAAACACTGAAGCTTTCTTT.

This CDR3 is CASSLGGGGTQYF. Written as DNA, the CDR3 is TGTGCCAGCAGTTTGGGGGGAGGGGGGACCCAGTACTTC. The chain combines TRBV12-3 or TRBV12-4 with TRBJ2-5, with D tentatively TRBD2 (7 bases). The CDR3 runs 13 residues. Trimming shortened V by 3 bases and J by 7 bases, and 12 bases separated the two germline ends.